The entry below describes one T cell receptor beta chain. Its antigen remains unidentified. Within one base of it there is no much larger clone, and no base qualities were kept. Whole blood was collected in K2EDTA tubes by collaborating institutions according to the institutions' own protocols. Collaborator samples were shipped for TCRbeta analysis as frozen whole blood, isolated PBMCs, or DNA extracted from either sample type. The sample comes from a study of blood T cell repertoires in COVID-19 (dated by TCRdb to 2018 to 2020). About the full investigation: Samples covering the acute and convalescent phases of COVID-19 were provided by collaborators in the United States, Italy and Spain. The prospective study material was composed of cDNA or gDNA derived from T cells, B-cell-depleted T cells, or PBMCs. Deeply sampled blood TCRbeta repertoires from subjects exposed to, actively infected with, or recovered from COVID-19 were included in the dataset. The repertoires were released in a freely available public database meant as a resource for research on the immune response to SARS-CoV-2. The samples were drawn from the first 160 participants of the ongoing ImmuneRACE study and from 950 to 1,500 subjects provided by 6 global collaborators. Sample metadata almost always included a de-identified subject ID, COVID-19 status, age in years and sex. HLA class I and class II types, where available, came from metadata supplied by the sample provider rather than from assay-based typing.

TCRbeta CDR3 regions were amplified from genomic DNA by means of the immunoSEQ Assay, a bias-controlled multiplex PCR. The authors processed their data as follows. The number of nucleated cells in each sample was estimated by amplification of reference gene primers within the assay. Sequence reads were collapsed and filtered to measure the absolute abundance of every unique TCRbeta CDR3 rearrangement. Productive Simpson clonality was computed per sample as the square root of Simpson's diversity index over productive rearrangements. TCRdb re-hosts the immuneACCESS table, in-frame sequences only. Its copies lack some clones; in the studies checked, an unresolved V gene accounts for under half of them, and the cause for the rest is not known. The V and J calls and clone size come from that table; D and trimming were worked out from the DNA. In this sample the table shows about 140,000 clones, around 73% of which occur a single time. The ten largest clones capture roughly 8.6% of the sample.

Study-level results and caveats: The quantity of clinical and demographic metadata differed by source and by participant and was supplied without curation.

CDR1 and CDR2 (SEHNR, FQNEAQ) derive from the germline V gene (reference sequence). For this chain, trimming is 5 bases at the V end and 4 bases at the J end, and the number of junction bases without a gene match is 10. The CDR3 runs 16 residues from the cysteine to the phenylalanine. Only the CDR3 region is kept as DNA, spanning 48 bases read in frame from base 1. The sample was peripheral blood. The clonotype originates from a woman aged 45-65 years with active or convalescent COVID-19. The receptor chain draws on TRBV7-9 and TRBJ2-3, and TRBD2 aligns with 9 junction nucleotides. CDR3 reads: CASSIPGGGGADTQYF. The nucleotide sequence is given as TGTGCCAGCAGCATACCGGGCGGGGGGGGAGCAGATACGCAGTATTTT.